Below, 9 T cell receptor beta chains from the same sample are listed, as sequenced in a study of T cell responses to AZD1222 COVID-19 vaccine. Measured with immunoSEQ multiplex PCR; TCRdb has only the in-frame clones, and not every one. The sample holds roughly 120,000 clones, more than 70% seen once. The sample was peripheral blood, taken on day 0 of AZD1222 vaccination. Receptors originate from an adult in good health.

The CDR3 coding sequence is TGTGCCAGCAGCACCCAGGTCTCTGGAAACACCATATATTTT. This translates into CASSTQVSGNTIYF. The V and J genes are TRBV6-1 and TRBJ1-3; no clear D gene. V lost 6 bases and J 0 bases, leaving 9 bases between the germline ends. CDR3 length: 14 residues. Germline V gene data show CDR1 as MNHNS and CDR2 as SASEGT.

CDR3 nucleotide sequence: TGCGCCAGCAGCCCAGGGCGTGGGGGCCGTTACGGAGAGCTGTTTTTT. It encodes CASSPGRGGRYGELFF. The rearrangement joins TRBV4-3 to TRBJ2-2, with D perhaps matching TRBD1 (6 bases). Germline assignment: CDR1 LGHNA and CDR2 YSLEER. The CDR3 totals 16 residues. Trimming removed 4 bases at V and 11 bases at J, with 23 bases between.

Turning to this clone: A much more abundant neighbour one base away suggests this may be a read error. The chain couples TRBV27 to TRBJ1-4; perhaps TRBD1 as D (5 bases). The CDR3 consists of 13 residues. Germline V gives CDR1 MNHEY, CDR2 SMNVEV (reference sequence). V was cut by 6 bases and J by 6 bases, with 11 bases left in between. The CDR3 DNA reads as TGTGCCAGCAGCTCGTGGGGGGATGAAAAACTGTTTTTT. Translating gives CASSSWGDEKLFF.

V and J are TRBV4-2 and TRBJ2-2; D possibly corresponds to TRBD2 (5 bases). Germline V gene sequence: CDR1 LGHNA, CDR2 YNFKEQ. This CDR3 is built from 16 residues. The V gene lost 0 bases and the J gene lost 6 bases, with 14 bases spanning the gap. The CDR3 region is CASSQDPGSSSGELFF. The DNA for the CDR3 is TGTGCCAGCAGCCAAGATCCGGGGTCTTCATCCGGGGAGCTGTTTTTT.

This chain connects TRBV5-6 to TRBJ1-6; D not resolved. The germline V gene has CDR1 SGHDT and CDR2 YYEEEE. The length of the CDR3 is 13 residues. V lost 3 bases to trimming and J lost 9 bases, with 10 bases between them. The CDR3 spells CASSWTAGSPLHF. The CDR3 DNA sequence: TGTGCCAGCAGCTGGACCGCGGGTTCACCCCTCCACTTT.

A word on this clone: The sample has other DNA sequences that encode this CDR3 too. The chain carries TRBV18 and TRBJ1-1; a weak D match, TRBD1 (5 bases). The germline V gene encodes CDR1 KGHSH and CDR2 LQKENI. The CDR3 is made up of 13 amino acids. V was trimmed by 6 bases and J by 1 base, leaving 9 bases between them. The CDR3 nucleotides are TGTGCCAGCTCTCCGGGGCAGAACACTGAAGCTTTCTTT. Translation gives CASSPGQNTEAFF.

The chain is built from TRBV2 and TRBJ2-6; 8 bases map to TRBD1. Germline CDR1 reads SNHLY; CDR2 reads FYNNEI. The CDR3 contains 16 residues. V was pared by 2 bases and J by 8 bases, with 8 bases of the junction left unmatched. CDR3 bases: TGTGCCAGCAGTGAAAGAGACAGGGGTCCCCCCAACGTCCTGACTTTC. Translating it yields CASSERDRGPPNVLTF.

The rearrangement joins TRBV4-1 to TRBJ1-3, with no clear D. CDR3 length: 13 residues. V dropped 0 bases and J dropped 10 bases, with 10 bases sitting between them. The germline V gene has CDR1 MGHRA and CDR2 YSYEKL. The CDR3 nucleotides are TGCGCCAGCAGCCAAGATTCGACTCGGACCATATATTTT. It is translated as CASSQDSTRTIYF.

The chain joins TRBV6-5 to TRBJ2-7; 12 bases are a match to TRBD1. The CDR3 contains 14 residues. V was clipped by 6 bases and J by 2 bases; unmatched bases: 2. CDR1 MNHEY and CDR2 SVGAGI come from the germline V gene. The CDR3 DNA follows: TGTGCCAGCAGGGGACAGGGGGCCACCTACGAGCAGTACTTC. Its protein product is CASRGQGATYEQYF.